Listed here is a single T cell receptor (beta chain). What this receptor recognizes is not known. No base-level quality is on record; no much larger clone is a single base apart. This entry comes from a study of T cell repertoires in cytomegalovirus infection (dated by TCRdb to between 2018 and 2021). In the study overall: Recently identified HLA-C-restricted CMV epitopes, whose presentation resists viral immunomodulation, were targeted by peptide stimulations together with well-studied HLA-B-restricted epitopes. Because public TCR beta signatures pointed to carriage of CMV infection together with the matching HLA type, the HLA type of each donor mattered for the analysis.

The sample's treatment or condition label, decoded: in vitro stimulation with specific CMV peptide epitopes to enrich CMV-specific T cells. V is cut by 4 bases and J by 5 bases, and the space between the germline ends is 11 bases. Counted from cysteine to phenylalanine, this CDR3 has 13 amino acids. This entry keeps only the CDR3 DNA: 39 bases, framed from base 1. As encoded in the germline V gene, CDR1 is MDHEN while CDR2 is SYDVKM. Broad study findings and their caveats: In both this cohort and an independent roughly 330-donor cohort, the cumulative frequency of public TCR beta family members distinguished carriers of CMV infection plus the relevant HLA type. The ex vivo response was dominated by HLA-C-restricted CMV-specific TCR beta clonotypes, which also provided the single most frequent clonotype in two of eight donors.

For sequencing, an Illumina HiSeq 1500 was employed. TCRdb's own reprocessing of the public reads used fastp at Q25 and MiXCR and kept productive beta chains. Entries are consolidated by CDR3 protein sequence, retaining the most common genes and DNA. This sample gives about 900,000 distinct CDR3 sequences in total; roughly a third of them show up just once. The ten biggest clones cover 10% to 15% of the sample. The source of this sequence is a human donor in good health (CMV status not recorded). Some clones in this sample may be carry-over from other donors' samples. The rearrangement joined TRBV28 to TRBJ1-1; tentative D gene TRBD1, with 6 bases matching. The sequences come from cultured CD8+ T cells from PBMCs, collected from culture after CMV antigen stimulation. The DNA is as follows: TGTGCCAGCAGTTCTACAGGGAGGACTGAAGCTTTCTTT. This yields the protein CASSSTGRTEAFF.